This is a list of T cell receptor beta chains from one sample in a study of Ad26.COV2.S vaccination and SARS-CoV-2 variants. TCRdb keeps only in-frame clones here, not all; method: immunoSEQ multiplex PCR. The sample holds about 320,000 clones, 70% to 90% seen once. Sequenced material: peripheral blood, taken in a trial of Ad26.COV2.S vaccine versus placebo. The receptors derive from a person between 18 and 65 years old who received the Ad26.COV2.S COVID-19 vaccine or a placebo. The CDR3 runs from the conserved cysteine through the conserved F or W. D genes are given only for firm matches. The size entry is marked missing in some rows and otherwise reads once, few, many or a size class.

V gene	J gene	clone size	D gene	CDR3 protein	CDR3 DNA
TRBV20-1	TRBJ1-5	NA	NA	CSASEGPSNQPQHF	TGCAGTGCTAGTGAAGGACCTAGCAATCAGCCCCAGCATTTT
TRBV6-2/TRBV6-3	TRBJ1-2	once	TRBD1	CASSNRGRNYGYTF	TGTGCCAGCAGTAACAGGGGGCGCAACTATGGCTACACCTTC
TRBV5-5	TRBJ2-7	NA	NA	CASSLGLGEQYF	TGTGCCAGCAGCTTGGGGCTCGGGGAGCAGTACTTC
TRBV7-9	TRBJ2-5	NA	TRBD2	CASSWVAGGETQYF	TGTGCCAGCAGTTGGGTAGCGGGGGGTGAGACCCAGTACTTC
TRBV29-1	TRBJ2-6	NA	TRBD1	CSVDRGLPSGANVLTF	TGCAGCGTCGACAGGGGGCTCCCCTCTGGGGCCAACGTCCTGACTTTC
TRBV2	TRBJ2-2	NA	NA	CASSNEPHGELFF	TGTGCCAGCAGTAATGAGCCCCACGGGGAGCTGTTTTTT
TRBV5-4	TRBJ1-4	NA	TRBD1	CASSPRSGTGGEETNEKLFF	TGTGCCAGCAGCCCCCGGAGCGGGACAGGGGGCGAAGAAACTAATGAAAAACTGTTTTTT
TRBV5-1	TRBJ2-1	NA	NA	CASSLWGTRGYEQFF	TGCGCCAGCAGCTTGTGGGGGACAAGGGGTTATGAGCAGTTCTTC
TRBV27	TRBJ2-1	NA	TRBD1	CASSGRDSLYNEQFF	TGTGCCAGCAGTGGCCGGGACAGCCTCTACAATGAGCAGTTCTTC
TRBV6-5	TRBJ1-4	once	NA	CASSYGRGAGEKLFF	TGTGCCAGCAGTTACGGACGGGGGGCTGGTGAAAAACTGTTTTTT
TRBV19	TRBJ2-3	NA	NA	CASSIGWGEEDTQYF	TGTGCCAGTAGTATAGGGTGGGGGGAGGAAGATACGCAGTATTTT
TRBV6-6	TRBJ2-1	NA	NA	CASIYGRQGTNNEQFF	TGTGCCAGCATCTACGGGCGGCAGGGGACCAACAATGAGCAGTTCTTC
TRBV18	TRBJ2-2	NA	TRBD2	CASSPKLAGPNTGELFF	TGTGCCAGCTCACCAAAACTAGCGGGACCGAACACCGGGGAGCTGTTTTTT
TRBV7-3	TRBJ1-2	once	TRBD1	CASSPGQGEGYGYTF	TGTGCCAGCAGCCCCGGACAGGGAGAGGGCTATGGCTACACCTTC
TRBV28	TRBJ2-1	NA	TRBD2	CASTGGGRGEQFF	TGTGCCAGCACCGGCGGGGGGCGCGGGGAGCAGTTCTTC
TRBV10-3	TRBJ2-7	NA	NA	CAIRASANEQYF	TGTGCCATCAGGGCCTCGGCAAACGAGCAGTACTTC
TRBV19	TRBJ1-1	NA	NA	CASSIPKRAYTEAFF	TGTGCCAGTAGTATCCCCAAGAGGGCGTACACTGAAGCTTTCTTT
TRBV5-6	TRBJ1-6	few	NA	CASSFLPLGDVNNSPLHF	TGTGCCAGCAGCTTTTTACCCCTAGGAGACGTCAATAATTCACCCCTCCACTTT
TRBV18	TRBJ1-3	NA	NA	CASSTQGTGNTIYF	TGTGCCAGCTCAACACAGGGAACTGGAAACACCATATATTTT
TRBV6-6	TRBJ2-7	NA	TRBD1	CASSRILGGEVLGQYF	TGTGCCAGCAGTCGAATCTTAGGGGGCGAGGTTCTTGGGCAGTACTTC
TRBV19	TRBJ1-2	NA	TRBD1	CASRLLDRGSYGYTF	TGTGCCAGTAGACTACTGGACAGGGGAAGTTATGGCTACACCTTC
TRBV6-4	TRBJ2-6	NA	NA	CASRESGANVLTF	TGTGCCAGCAGGGAGTCTGGGGCCAACGTCCTGACTTTC
TRBV10-3	TRBJ2-5	NA	TRBD1	CAINRQGGGQETQYF	TGTGCCATCAACCGACAGGGGGGGGGCCAAGAGACCCAGTACTTC
TRBV25-1	TRBJ1-1	NA	NA	CASSESVRMNTEAFF	TGTGCCAGCAGTGAAAGTGTTAGGATGAACACTGAAGCTTTCTTT
TRBV19	TRBJ2-3	NA	TRBD2	CASRTASGGSTDTQYF	TGTGCCAGTAGGACGGCTAGCGGGGGGAGTACAGATACGCAGTATTTT
TRBV9	TRBJ2-3	NA	TRBD2	CASSAASGGSDTQYF	TGTGCCAGCAGCGCCGCTAGCGGGGGGAGTGATACGCAGTATTTT
TRBV5-4	TRBJ1-2	NA	NA	CASSAQGHYGYTF	TGTGCCAGCAGCGCGCAGGGGCACTATGGCTACACCTTC
TRBV5-6	TRBJ1-1	NA	TRBD1	CASSRQGAATEAFF	TGTGCCAGCAGCAGACAGGGGGCGGCCACTGAAGCTTTCTTT
TRBV5-4	TRBJ2-3	NA	NA	CASSLAEVTDTQYF	TGTGCCAGCAGCTTGGCCGAGGTGACAGATACGCAGTATTTT
TRBV30	TRBJ1-1	NA	NA	CAWTRGGMNTEAFF	TGTGCCTGGACACGGGGTGGGATGAACACTGAAGCTTTCTTT
TRBV12-3/TRBV12-4	TRBJ1-1	NA	NA	CASSPGGNTEAFF	TGTGCCAGCAGTCCGGGGGGGAACACTGAAGCTTTCTTT
TRBV7-7	TRBJ2-5	NA	TRBD1	CASSPLQQSGQGLTQYF	TGTGCCAGCAGCCCCTTACAGCAGTCGGGACAGGGTTTGACCCAGTACTTC
TRBV7-9	TRBJ1-4	NA	TRBD1	CASSYRDRGRGPNEKLFF	TGTGCCAGCAGCTACCGGGACAGGGGGCGAGGGCCTAATGAAAAACTGTTTTTT
TRBV3-1/TRBV3-2	TRBJ2-1	NA	NA	CASSQGALLREQFF	TGTGCCAGCAGCCAAGGGGCCCTGTTGCGTGAGCAGTTCTTC
TRBV7-2	TRBJ2-2	NA	NA	CASTNPIGTITGELFF	TGTGCCAGCACCAACCCAATTGGGACAATCACCGGGGAGCTGTTTTTT
TRBV2	TRBJ2-3	few	NA	CASSTTGGRTDTQYF	TGTGCCAGCAGTACGACGGGGGGCCGCACAGATACGCAGTATTTT
TRBV7-9	TRBJ1-1	NA	NA	CASSLDPLNTEAFF	TGTGCCAGCAGCTTAGACCCACTGAACACTGAAGCTTTCTTT
TRBV6-5	TRBJ1-2	once	TRBD1	CASKLQGLGGYTF	TGTGCCAGCAAGCTACAGGGGTTGGGTGGCTACACCTTC
TRBV15	TRBJ2-1	NA	NA	CATSRDGGIYNEQFF	TGTGCCACCAGCAGAGATGGGGGGATCTACAATGAGCAGTTCTTC
TRBV14	TRBJ1-1	NA	NA	CASSLARWNTEAFF	TGTGCCAGCAGCTTGGCCCGGTGGAACACTGAAGCTTTCTTT
TRBV6-4	TRBJ1-1	NA	TRBD1	CASRQTGGSTEAFF	TGTGCCAGCAGACAGACAGGGGGTAGCACTGAAGCTTTCTTT
TRBV7-8	TRBJ1-6	NA	NA	CASSFLSAVGSPLHF	TGTGCCAGCAGCTTCCTTTCGGCCGTAGGCTCACCCCTCCACTTT
TRBV10-2	TRBJ1-6	NA	TRBD1	CASLSSGGGNSPLHF	TGCGCCAGCCTTTCTTCAGGGGGAGGGAATTCACCCCTCCACTTT
TRBV7-8	TRBJ2-3	NA	TRBD1	CASSPLTGGGPDTQYF	TGTGCCAGCAGCCCTTTAACAGGGGGCGGTCCAGATACGCAGTATTTT
TRBV4-3	TRBJ2-3	NA	NA	CASSQDGADTDTQYF	TGCGCCAGCAGCCAAGACGGGGCGGACACAGATACGCAGTATTTT
TRBV6-4	TRBJ2-4	NA	TRBD2	CASSGPRGATKNIQYF	TGTGCCAGCAGTGGCCCGCGGGGGGCGACCAAAAACATTCAGTACTTC
TRBV30	TRBJ1-6	few	NA	CAWSVGVTRPSPLHF	TGTGCCTGGAGTGTAGGGGTTACCCGTCCTTCACCCCTCCACTTT
TRBV7-6	TRBJ1-5	NA	NA	CASSLGQAQPQHF	TGTGCCAGCAGCTTAGGACAGGCTCAGCCCCAGCATTTT
TRBV19	TRBJ2-5	NA	NA	CASSTAADWGETQYF	TGTGCCAGTAGTACGGCGGCGGACTGGGGGGAGACCCAGTACTTC
TRBV5-1	TRBJ1-4	NA	NA	CASSLGGNEKLFF	TGCGCCAGCAGCTTGGGAGGGAATGAAAAACTGTTTTTT
TRBV27	TRBJ2-1	NA	TRBD1	CASSWDRRASYNEQFF	TGTGCCAGCAGTTGGGACAGGAGAGCCTCCTACAATGAGCAGTTCTTC
TRBV19	TRBJ2-6	NA	NA	CASSISNWRGRSNSGANVLTF	TGTGCCAGTAGTATAAGTAATTGGAGGGGGCGGTCGAACTCTGGGGCCAACGTCCTGACTTTC
TRBV5-1	TRBJ2-1	once	TRBD2	CASSLLGLAASNEQFF	TGCGCCAGCAGCTTACTGGGGCTAGCGGCCTCTAATGAGCAGTTCTTC
TRBV11-2	TRBJ1-5	NA	NA	CASSSTGTSNQPQHF	TGTGCCAGCAGCTCTACAGGGACAAGCAATCAGCCCCAGCATTTT
TRBV5-4	TRBJ1-2	NA	NA	CASSPGQLYGYTF	TGTGCCAGCAGCCCGGGTCAGCTCTATGGCTACACCTTC
TRBV5-4	TRBJ1-1	once	NA	CASSPPTLRTEAFF	TGTGCCAGCAGCCCCCCTACCTTGAGGACTGAAGCTTTCTTT
TRBV7-2	TRBJ2-3	NA	NA	CASSLGFRAGTDTQYF	TGTGCCAGCAGCTTAGGTTTCCGCGCGGGCACAGATACGCAGTATTTT
TRBV18	TRBJ2-7	NA	TRBD1	CASSPKSQGYSYEQYF	TGTGCCAGCTCACCGAAGTCACAGGGGTACTCCTACGAGCAGTACTTC
TRBV9	TRBJ1-1	once	NA	CASSVTANTEAFF	TGTGCCAGCAGCGTCACAGCGAACACTGAAGCTTTCTTT